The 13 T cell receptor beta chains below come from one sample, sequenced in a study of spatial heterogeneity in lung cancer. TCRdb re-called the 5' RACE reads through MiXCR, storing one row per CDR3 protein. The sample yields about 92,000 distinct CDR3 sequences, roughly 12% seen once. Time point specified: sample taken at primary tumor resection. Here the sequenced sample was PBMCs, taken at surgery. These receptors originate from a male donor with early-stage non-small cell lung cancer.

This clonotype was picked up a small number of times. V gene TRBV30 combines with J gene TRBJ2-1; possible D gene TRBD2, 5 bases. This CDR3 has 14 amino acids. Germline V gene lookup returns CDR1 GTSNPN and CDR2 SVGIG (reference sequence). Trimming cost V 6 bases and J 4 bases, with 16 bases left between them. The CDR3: CACIPPGKYNEQFF. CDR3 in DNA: TGTGCCTGTATCCCCCCCGGGAAATACAATGAGCAGTTCTTC.

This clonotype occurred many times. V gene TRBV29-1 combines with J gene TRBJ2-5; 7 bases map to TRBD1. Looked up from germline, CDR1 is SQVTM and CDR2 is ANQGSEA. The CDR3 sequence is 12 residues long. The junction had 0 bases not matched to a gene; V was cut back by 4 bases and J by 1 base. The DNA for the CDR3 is TGCAGCGTTGGACAGGGCCAAGAGACCCAGTACTTC. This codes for CSVGQGQETQYF.

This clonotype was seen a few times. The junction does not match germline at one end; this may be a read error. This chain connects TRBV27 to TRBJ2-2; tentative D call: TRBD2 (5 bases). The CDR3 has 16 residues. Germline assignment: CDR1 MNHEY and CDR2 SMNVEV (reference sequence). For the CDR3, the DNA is TGTGCCAACAGTTTATCGCCCCGGGGAAACACCGGGGAGCTGTTTTTT. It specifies CANSLSPRGNTGELFF.

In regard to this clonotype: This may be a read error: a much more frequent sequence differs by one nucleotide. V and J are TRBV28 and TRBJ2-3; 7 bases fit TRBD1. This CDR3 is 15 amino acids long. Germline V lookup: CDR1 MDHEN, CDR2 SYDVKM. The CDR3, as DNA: TGTACCAGCAGTTTACCGGGACAGAGCACAGATACGCAGTATTTT. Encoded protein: CTSSLPGQSTDTQYF.

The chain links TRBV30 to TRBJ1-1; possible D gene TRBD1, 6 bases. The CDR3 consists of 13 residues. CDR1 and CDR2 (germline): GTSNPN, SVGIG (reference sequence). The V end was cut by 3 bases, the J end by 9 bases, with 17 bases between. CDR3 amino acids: CAWRKAGTTKAFF. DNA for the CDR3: TGTGCCTGGAGAAAGGCCGGGACAACCAAAGCTTTCTTT.

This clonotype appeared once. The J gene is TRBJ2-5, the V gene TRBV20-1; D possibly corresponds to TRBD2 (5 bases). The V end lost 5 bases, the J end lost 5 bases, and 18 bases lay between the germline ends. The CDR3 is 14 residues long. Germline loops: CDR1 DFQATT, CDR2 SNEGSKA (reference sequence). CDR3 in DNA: TGCAGTGCTCACCTCGGAGCGGACGGGGAGACCCAGTACTTC. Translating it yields CSAHLGADGETQYF.

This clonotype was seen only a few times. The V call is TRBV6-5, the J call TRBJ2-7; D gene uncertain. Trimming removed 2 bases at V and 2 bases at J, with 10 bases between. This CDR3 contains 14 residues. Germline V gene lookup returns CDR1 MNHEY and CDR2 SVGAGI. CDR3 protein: CASSYMRSAYEQYF. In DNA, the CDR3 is TGTGCCAGCAGTTACATGCGGTCGGCCTACGAGCAGTACTTC.

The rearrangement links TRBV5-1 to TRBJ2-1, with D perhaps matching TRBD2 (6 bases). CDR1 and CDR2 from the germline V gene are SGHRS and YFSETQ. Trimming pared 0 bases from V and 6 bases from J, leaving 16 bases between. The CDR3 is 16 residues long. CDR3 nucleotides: TGCGCCAGCAGCTTGGCCGGGTCGGGGGTGAGCAATGAGCAGTTCTTC. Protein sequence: CASSLAGSGVSNEQFF. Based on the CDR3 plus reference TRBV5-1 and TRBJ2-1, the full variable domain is KAGVTQTPRYLIKTRGQQVTLSCSPISGHRSVSWYQQTPGQGLQFLFEYFSETQRNKGNFPGRFSGRQFSNSRSEMNVSTLELGDSALYLCASSLAGSGVSNEQFFGPGTRLTVL.

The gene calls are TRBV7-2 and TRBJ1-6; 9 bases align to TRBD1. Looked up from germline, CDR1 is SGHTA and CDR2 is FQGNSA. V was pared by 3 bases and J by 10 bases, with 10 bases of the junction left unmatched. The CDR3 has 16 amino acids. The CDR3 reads CASSLNVGTGRSPLHF. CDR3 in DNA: TGTGCCAGCAGCTTGAATGTAGGGACAGGGAGATCACCCCTCCACTTT.

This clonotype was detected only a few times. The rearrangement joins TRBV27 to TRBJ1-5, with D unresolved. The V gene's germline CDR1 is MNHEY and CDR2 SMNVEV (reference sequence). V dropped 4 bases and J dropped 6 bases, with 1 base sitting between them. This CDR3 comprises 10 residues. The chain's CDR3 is CASSCQPQHF. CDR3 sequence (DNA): TGTGCCAGCAGTTGTCAGCCCCAGCATTTT.

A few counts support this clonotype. The DNA of the CDR3 is TGTGCCATCAGTGAAGGGACAGGGGGAAACTATGGCTACACCTTC. Its protein product is CAISEGTGGNYGYTF. The chain is built from TRBV10-3 and TRBJ1-2, with 11 nucleotides matching TRBD1. CDR1 and CDR2 (germline): ENHRY, SYGVKD. Trimming removed 3 bases from V and 2 bases from J; junction bases left unmatched: 2. The CDR3 is 15 amino acids.

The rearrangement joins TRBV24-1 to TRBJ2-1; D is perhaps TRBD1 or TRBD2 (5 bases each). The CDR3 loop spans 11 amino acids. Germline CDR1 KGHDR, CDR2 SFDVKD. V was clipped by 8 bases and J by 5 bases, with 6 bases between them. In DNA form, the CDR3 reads TGTGCCACCATGGGGGACAATGAGCAGTTCTTC. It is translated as CATMGDNEQFF.

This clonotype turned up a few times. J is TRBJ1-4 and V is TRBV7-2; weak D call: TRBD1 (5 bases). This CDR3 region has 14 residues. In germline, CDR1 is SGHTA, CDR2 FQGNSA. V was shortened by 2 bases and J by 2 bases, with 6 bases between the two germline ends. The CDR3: CASSLRGTNEKLFF. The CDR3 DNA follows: TGTGCCAGCAGCTTACGGGGGACTAATGAAAAACTGTTTTTT.